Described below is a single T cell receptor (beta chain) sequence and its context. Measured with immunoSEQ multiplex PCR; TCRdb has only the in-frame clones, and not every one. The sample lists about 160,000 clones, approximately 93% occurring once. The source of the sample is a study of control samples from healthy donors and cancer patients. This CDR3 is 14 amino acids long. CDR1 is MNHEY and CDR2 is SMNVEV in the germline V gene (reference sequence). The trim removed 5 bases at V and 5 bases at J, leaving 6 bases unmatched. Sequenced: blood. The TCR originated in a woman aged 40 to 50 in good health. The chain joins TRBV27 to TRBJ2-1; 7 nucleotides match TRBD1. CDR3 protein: CASSLRDSHNEQFF. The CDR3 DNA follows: TGTGCCAGCAGTCTGAGGGACAGCCACAATGAGCAGTTCTTC.